The 19 T cell receptor beta chains in this list originate from one sample, sequenced in a study of siplizumab effects on memory and regulatory T cells. The repertoire was sequenced with immunoSEQ multiplex PCR; TCRdb's copy has only in-frame clones and lacks some. This table holds roughly 110,000 clones, 90% to 95% found once. Material for sequencing was non-Treg CD4+ T cells sorted from blood. These receptors were taken from a human donor in good health.

V gene TRBV5-8 combines with J gene TRBJ2-3; tentatively, D is TRBD1 (6 bases). V gave up 0 bases and J gave up 4 bases, with 9 bases separating them. This CDR3 contains 14 residues. CDR1 is SGHTS, CDR2 YDEGEE, per germline. In DNA form, the CDR3 reads TGTGCCAGCAGCTTGGACAGGGCGGCAGATACGCAGTATTTT. Translating it yields CASSLDRAADTQYF.

The V and J genes are TRBV18 and TRBJ1-1; possibly TRBD1 for D (6 bases). The ends were cut back, 2 bases at V and 1 base at J, with 11 bases in the middle. The germline gives CDR1 KGHSH, CDR2 LQKENI. This CDR3 has 15 residues. CDR3 sequence reads: CASSPSGGGNTEAFF. The CDR3 bases are TGTGCCAGCTCACCATCGGGAGGGGGGAACACTGAAGCTTTCTTT. Together with reference TRBV18 and TRBJ1-1, the CDR3 gives the full variable domain: NAGVMQNPRHLVRRRGQEARLRCSPMKGHSHVYWYRQLPEEGLKFMVYLQKENIIDESGMPKERFSAEFPKEGPSILRIQQVVRGDSAAYFCASSPSGGGNTEAFFGQGTRLTVV.

This chain joins TRBV5-1 and TRBJ2-1, with 11 bases lining up with TRBD2. The J segment lost 9 bases and the V segment lost 1 base, leaving 3 bases of the junction unmatched. The CDR3 sequence is 14 residues long. Germline values: CDR1 SGHRS, CDR2 YFSETQ. The CDR3 sequence: CASSLTSGGSEQFF. The DNA of the CDR3 is TGCGCCAGCAGCTTGACTAGCGGGGGAAGTGAGCAGTTCTTC.

The V call is TRBV9, the J call TRBJ2-5; unclear D gene. The CDR3 extends over 15 amino acids. Per the germline V gene, CDR1 is SGDLS and CDR2 is YYNGEE. The V gene lost 0 bases and the J gene lost 4 bases, with 13 bases spanning the gap. The CDR3: CASSVATGFVETQYF. Here the CDR3 DNA reads TGTGCCAGCAGCGTAGCTACTGGGTTCGTAGAGACCCAGTACTTC.

The J gene is TRBJ2-7, the V gene TRBV30, with 9 bases lining up with TRBD1. This CDR3 has 17 residues. Germline values: CDR1 GTSNPN, CDR2 SVGIG (reference sequence). With V trimmed by 0 bases and J by 4 bases, 13 bases remained unmatched. This CDR3 reads CAWSVGVRWDREYEQYF. The CDR3 coding sequence is TGTGCCTGGAGTGTAGGGGTACGGTGGGACAGGGAGTACGAGCAGTACTTC.

This chain joins TRBV11-3 and TRBJ2-3, with TRBD2 matching 11 bases. J lost 4 bases, V lost 3 bases, and 3 bases had no gene match. The V gene's germline CDR1 is SGHNT and CDR2 YENEEA. The CDR3 totals 15 residues. CDR3 coding DNA: TGTGCCAGCAGCTTTACTAGCGGGGGTCCAGATACGCAGTATTTT. This sequence encodes CASSFTSGGPDTQYF.

This chain connects TRBV7-2 to TRBJ1-1, with no clear D. Germline values: CDR1 SGHTA, CDR2 FQGNSA. This CDR3 region has 16 residues. V was clipped by 0 bases and J by 3 bases, with 14 bases between them. DNA of the CDR3: TGTGCCAGCAGCTTAGCGCTAGGGTTTGGGGACACTGAAGCTTTCTTT. Translated, it gives CASSLALGFGDTEAFF.

V is TRBV19 and J is TRBJ1-2, with D possibly being TRBD1 (6 bases). Trimming shortened V by 3 bases and J by 7 bases, and 18 bases separated the two germline ends. CDR1 is LNHDA, CDR2 SQIVND, per germline (reference sequence). The CDR3 has 15 residues. The CDR3 DNA follows: TGTGCCAGTAGTATCTCCCCAGGGGAAAGGAGTGGCTACACCTTC. Encoded protein: CASSISPGERSGYTF. Using reference TRBV19 and TRBJ1-2 for the parts outside the CDR3, the full variable domain is DGGITQSPKYLFRKEGQNVTLSCEQNLNHDAMYWYRQDPGQGLRLIYYSQIVNDFQKGDIAEGYSVSREKKESFPLTVTSAQKNPTAFYLCASSISPGERSGYTFGSGTRLTVV.

This clone was recorded only once. This chain links TRBV9 with TRBJ2-5; maybe TRBD1 (6 bases). V was clipped by 3 bases and J by 5 bases, with 14 bases between them. The CDR3 runs to 14 residues. Germline lookup yields CDR1 SGDLS and CDR2 YYNGEE. This CDR3 is CASSERLGAETQYF. In nucleotides, the CDR3 is TGTGCCAGCAGCGAGCGTCTGGGGGCCGAGACCCAGTACTTC.

The rearrangement joins TRBV19 to TRBJ2-5; possible D gene TRBD2, 5 bases. This CDR3 comprises 14 residues. V dropped 1 base and J dropped 5 bases, with 11 bases sitting between them. Germline V gives CDR1 LNHDA, CDR2 SQIVND (reference sequence). CDR3 amino acids: CASSIVRELETQYF. In nucleotides, the CDR3 is TGTGCCAGTAGTATAGTCCGGGAATTGGAGACCCAGTACTTC.

This clone is a singleton in its sample. The V gene is TRBV18, the J gene TRBJ2-7, with 7 nucleotides matching TRBD1. V trimming: 4 bases; J trimming: 2 bases; junction bases outside the gene matches: 5. The CDR3 is 14 amino acids. In germline, CDR1 is KGHSH, CDR2 LQKENI. The CDR3 loop is CASSLGTATYEQYF. CDR3 coding DNA: TGTGCCAGCTCACTAGGGACAGCCACCTACGAGCAGTACTTC.

J is TRBJ1-1 and V is TRBV9; D is unresolved. This CDR3 spans 14 amino acids. Germline V CDR1 and CDR2: SGDLS, YYNGEE. With 2 bases removed from V and 4 bases from J, the gap between germline ends came to 12 bases. The CDR3 protein is CASSVGRSPTEAFF. In nucleotides, the CDR3 is TGTGCCAGCAGCGTCGGACGGAGCCCCACTGAAGCTTTCTTT.

Only one count was recorded for this clone. J is TRBJ1-1 and V is TRBV5-6; 11 bases agree with TRBD1. V lost 5 bases to trimming and J lost 6 bases; unmatched junction nucleotides: 6. The germline CDR1 and CDR2 sequences are SGHDT and YYEEEE. This CDR3 is built from 14 residues. The CDR3 is CASRWDRGVSEAFF. For the CDR3, the DNA is TGTGCCAGCAGATGGGACAGGGGGGTTTCTGAAGCTTTCTTT.

This clone has only one observation. The V and J genes are TRBV5-1 and TRBJ2-5, with TRBD2 matching over 7 bases. Germline V gives CDR1 SGHRS, CDR2 YFSETQ. The CDR3 sequence is 22 residues long. After removal of 8 bases from V and 3 bases from J, the junction contained 34 bases not matched to a gene. As DNA, the CDR3 is TGCGCCAGGTCCGCGGGGGACTGGCACTCCCACGCGGGGGTTCTGCCTAAAGAGACCCAGTACTTC. It translates to CARSAGDWHSHAGVLPKETQYF. Together with reference TRBV5-1 and TRBJ2-5, the CDR3 gives the full variable domain: KAGVTQTPRYLIKTRGQQVTLSCSPISGHRSVSWYQQTPGQGLQFLFEYFSETQRNKGNFPGRFSGRQFSNSRSEMNVSTLELGDSALYLCARSAGDWHSHAGVLPKETQYFGPGTRLLVL.

This chain uses TRBV28 with TRBJ2-2; weak D call: TRBD2 (7 bases). V was clipped by 3 bases and J by 2 bases, with 10 bases between them. Looked up from germline, CDR1 is MDHEN and CDR2 is SYDVKM. The CDR3 is 15 residues long. CDR3 nucleotides: TGTGCCAGCAGTTTGTGGGGGGGCAACACCGGGGAGCTGTTTTTT. Its protein product is CASSLWGGNTGELFF.

V and J are TRBV7-2 and TRBJ2-1, with TRBD2 identical over 11 bases. With 0 bases clipped from V and 3 bases from J, the junction kept 10 bases outside the gene matches. The CDR3 sequence is 19 residues long. CDR1 and CDR2 from the germline V gene are SGHTA and FQGNSA. DNA of the CDR3: TGTGCCAGCAGCTTAGCGGCGACTAGCGGGGTTAACCGCTACAATGAGCAGTTCTTC. Translation: CASSLAATSGVNRYNEQFF.

This sequence joins TRBV10-3 and TRBJ2-5, with D possibly matching TRBD2 (5 bases). CDR1 is ENHRY, CDR2 SYGVKD, per germline. CDR3 length equals 13 residues. The V end lost 2 bases, the J end lost 2 bases, and 6 bases lay between the germline ends. The CDR3 region has the DNA TGTGCCATCAGTGAGGGACTTCAAGAGACCCAGTACTTC. Its translation is CAISEGLQETQYF.

The V call is TRBV6-4, the J call TRBJ2-6, with D possibly being TRBD1 (6 bases). Trimming stripped 5 bases from V and 2 bases from J, with 13 bases between. Per germline, CDR1 MRHNA and CDR2 SNTAGT. This CDR3 has 16 residues. The CDR3, as DNA: TGTGCCAGCAGTTCCGAAGGGGGAGCTGGGGCCAACGTCCTGACTTTC. It yields the protein CASSSEGGAGANVLTF.

The rearrangement uses TRBV28 and TRBJ1-2; D perhaps matches TRBD1 (5 bases). V lost 4 bases and J lost 3, with 15 bases in between. This CDR3 has 15 residues. Per germline, CDR1 MDHEN and CDR2 SYDVKM. CDR3 coding DNA: TGTGCCAGCAGTTCATCGGGGCAGGCTTACTATGGCTACACCTTC. Translated: CASSSSGQAYYGYTF.